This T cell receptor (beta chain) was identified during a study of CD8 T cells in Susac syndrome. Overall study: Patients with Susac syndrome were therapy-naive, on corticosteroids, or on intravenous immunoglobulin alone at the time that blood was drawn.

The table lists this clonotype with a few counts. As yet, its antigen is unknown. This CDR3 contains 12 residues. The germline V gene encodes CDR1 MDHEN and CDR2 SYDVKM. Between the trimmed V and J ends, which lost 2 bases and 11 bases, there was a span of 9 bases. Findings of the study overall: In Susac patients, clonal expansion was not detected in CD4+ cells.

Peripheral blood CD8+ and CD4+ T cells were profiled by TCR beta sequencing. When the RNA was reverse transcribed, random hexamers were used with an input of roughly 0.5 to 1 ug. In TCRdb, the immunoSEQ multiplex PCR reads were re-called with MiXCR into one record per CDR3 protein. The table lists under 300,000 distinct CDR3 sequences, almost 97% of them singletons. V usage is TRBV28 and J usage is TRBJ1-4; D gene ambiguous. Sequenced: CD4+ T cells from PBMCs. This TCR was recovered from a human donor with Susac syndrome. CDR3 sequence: CASSLSTDKLFF. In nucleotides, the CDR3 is TGTGCCAGCAGTTTAAGTACGGACAAACTGTTTTTT.